Presented here are 14 T cell receptor beta chains from one specimen sequenced in a study of cytomegalovirus exposure and HLA in healthy donors. The PCR ran on 60 Vbeta and 13 Jbeta primers. This table comes from immunoSEQ multiplex PCR, and its TCRdb copy is limited to in-frame clones, with some not included. The sample contains around 100,000 clones, around 75% of which appear only once. Specimen: PBMCs. The receptor set was obtained from a woman between 25 and 40 years old in good health and CMV-seronegative.

The chain uses TRBV6-6 and TRBJ1-5; possibly TRBD1 for D (5 bases). Trimming shortened V by 7 bases and J by 6 bases, and 16 bases separated the two germline ends. The germline V gene encodes CDR1 MNHNY and CDR2 SVGAGI (reference sequence). CDR3 length equals 14 residues. The CDR3 nucleotides read TGTGCCAGCACAATGGCGCCGGGGGGTCAGCCCCAGCATTTT. It specifies CASTMAPGGQPQHF.

The chain uses TRBV7-2 and TRBJ1-2; D remains ambiguous. CDR1 is SGHTA, CDR2 FQGNSA, per germline. V lost 5 bases and J 4 bases, leaving 2 bases between the germline ends. The CDR3 loop spans 10 amino acids. The CDR3 loop reads CASSRYGYTF. The DNA of the CDR3 is TGTGCCAGCAGCCGCTATGGCTACACCTTC.

The chain recombines TRBV9 with TRBJ1-2, with 7 bases lining up with TRBD1. The CDR3 runs to 16 residues. J lost 1 base, V lost 5 bases, and 11 bases had no gene match. In germline, CDR1 is SGDLS, CDR2 YYNGEE. Written as DNA, the CDR3 is TGTGCCAGCAGGAGGGCGACAGGGATTAATAACTATGGCTACACCTTC. It encodes CASRRATGINNYGYTF.

This clone was seen a single time. The rearrangement links TRBV2 to TRBJ1-2, with D possibly matching TRBD1 (6 bases). Looked up from germline, CDR1 is SNHLY and CDR2 is FYNNEI. The CDR3 is made up of 14 amino acids. Trimming took 6 bases from V and 8 from J, leaving 19 bases between them. CDR3 DNA: TGTGCCAGCAGCCGGGCGAGGGGGTTTGACGGCTACACCTTC. Its translation: CASSRARGFDGYTF.

This clone has just a few counts. This rearrangement joins TRBV30 to TRBJ1-1; D gene unclear. Looked up from germline, CDR1 is GTSNPN and CDR2 is SVGIG (reference sequence). V shed 2 bases and J shed 11 bases, with 15 bases lying between them. There are 12 residues in the CDR3. DNA of the CDR3: TGTGCCTGGAGTATAGGAGGTCGCGGTGCTTTCTTT. Encoded protein: CAWSIGGRGAFF.

The chain links TRBV5-1 to TRBJ1-4; D might be TRBD1 (5 bases). The length of the CDR3 is 15 residues. Germline V gene lookup returns CDR1 SGHRS and CDR2 YFSETQ. Deletions cut 4 bases from V and 8 bases from J, with 18 bases between. This CDR3 reads CASSVTGNQAEKLFF. The CDR3 DNA sequence: TGCGCCAGCAGCGTAACAGGAAACCAGGCGGAAAAACTGTTTTTT.

CDR3 sequence: CAWRAGTGFGYTF. Here the CDR3 DNA reads TGTGCCTGGAGGGCCGGGACAGGGTTCGGCTACACCTTC. V gene TRBV30 combines with J gene TRBJ1-2; 9 nucleotides agree with TRBD1. Per germline, CDR1 GTSNPN and CDR2 SVGIG (reference sequence). Trimming removed 3 bases from V and 8 bases from J; junction bases left unmatched: 7. The CDR3 has 13 residues.

Only a few counts were recorded for this clone. The chain employs TRBV6-5 and TRBJ2-7; 8 nucleotides line up with TRBD2. With V trimmed by 3 bases and J by 1 base, 5 bases remained unmatched. From germline, CDR1 is MNHEY and CDR2 SVGAGI. This CDR3 is 15 amino acids long. The CDR3 DNA reads TGTGCCAGCAGTTATGAGGTAGCGGGGTCCTACGAGCAGTACTTC. It translates to CASSYEVAGSYEQYF.

J is TRBJ1-2 and V is TRBV6-5, with a tentative D call TRBD1 (5 bases). Germline CDR1 reads MNHEY; CDR2 reads SVGAGI. V lost 6 bases, J lost 2 bases, and 16 bases lay in between. The CDR3 extends over 15 amino acids. The CDR3 DNA sequence: TGTGCCAGCAGGTTCCTAGGGGCGGGAAACTATGGCTACACCTTC. It specifies CASRFLGAGNYGYTF.

V is TRBV2 and J is TRBJ2-7, with D unresolved. The CDR3 totals 15 residues. V gave up 0 bases and J gave up 3 bases, with 12 bases separating them. Germline CDR1 reads SNHLY; CDR2 reads FYNNEI. The CDR3 region has the DNA TGTGCCAGCAGTGAAGCGCCTGACTTAAGCTACGAGCAGTACTTC. Protein: CASSEAPDLSYEQYF. Full variable domain (outside the CDR3, taken from reference TRBV2 and TRBJ2-7): EPEVTQTPSHQVTQMGQEVILRCVPISNHLYFYWYRQILGQKVEFLVSFYNNEISEKSEIFDDQFSVERPDGSNFTLKIRSTKLEDSAMYFCASSEAPDLSYEQYFGPGTRLTVT.

V usage is TRBV4-2 and J usage is TRBJ2-1; a weak D match, TRBD2 (6 bases). The germline V gene has CDR1 LGHNA and CDR2 YNFKEQ. The V end was cut by 0 bases, the J end by 7 bases, with 13 bases between. The CDR3 sequence is 15 residues long. The CDR3 spells CASSQELGGFNEQFF. As DNA, the CDR3 is TGTGCCAGCAGCCAAGAATTAGGAGGGTTTAATGAGCAGTTCTTC.

V is TRBV6-1 and J is TRBJ1-5, with 11 bases aligning to TRBD1. This CDR3 spans 14 amino acids. Trimming removed 8 bases from V and 8 bases from J; junction bases left unmatched: 8. CDR1 is MNHNS, CDR2 SASEGT, per germline. The DNA of the CDR3 is TGTGCCAGCGGGGGACAGGGGGATTTGGAGCCCCAGCATTTT. Amino acid sequence: CASGGQGDLEPQHF.

The V call is TRBV6-6, the J call TRBJ1-1; TRBD1 matches at 7 bases. This CDR3 spans 15 amino acids. The V gene end was trimmed by 6 bases and the J gene end by 0 bases; junction bases not matched to a gene: 7. The germline V gene has CDR1 MNHNY and CDR2 SVGAGI (reference sequence). The CDR3 bases are TGTGCCAGCAGATCGACAGGGCGCATGAACACTGAAGCTTTCTTT. Amino acids: CASRSTGRMNTEAFF.

The chain links TRBV6-5 to TRBJ1-1; perhaps TRBD1 as D (5 bases). The CDR3 spans 15 residues. Germline loops: CDR1 MNHEY, CDR2 SVGAGI. The ends were cut back, 5 bases at V and 6 bases at J, with 19 bases in the middle. The CDR3 DNA follows: TGTGCCAGCAGTACCCGGGGGTCCGAGGGGTCTGAAGCTTTCTTT. Translated: CASSTRGSEGSEAFF.